A selection of T cell receptor beta chains follows, all from one sample in a study of blood T cell repertoires in COVID-19. Assay used: immunoSEQ multiplex PCR; TCRdb lists only in-frame clones, some missing. The profile shows more than 300,000 clones, 85% to 95% of them singletons. The source material was PBMCs or T cells enriched from blood (not recorded which). All receptors derive from a woman aged 25 to 45 who had been exposed to COVID-19. CDR3s include the opening cysteine and the closing phenylalanine or tryptophan. Not all rows give a size; the values are once, few, many and, for expanded clones, a class.

CDR3 protein: CAWSTGRTEAFF
J gene: TRBJ1-1
V gene: TRBV30
clone size: .

CDR3 protein: CASSVGQGSNTGELFF
J gene: TRBJ2-2
V gene: TRBV2
clone size: .

CDR3 protein: CASSLESGYTEAFF
J gene: TRBJ1-1
V gene: TRBV7-9
clone size: .

CDR3 protein: CASSRQAPGEKLFF
J gene: TRBJ1-4
V gene: TRBV6-6
clone size: .

CDR3 protein: CASSSEETQYF
J gene: TRBJ2-5
V gene: TRBV19
clone size: .

CDR3 protein: CASSAVAGYGYTF
J gene: TRBJ1-2
V gene: TRBV2
clone size: .

CDR3 protein: CASSILGDTEAFF
J gene: TRBJ1-1
V gene: TRBV19
clone size: .

CDR3 protein: CASSQLAAQETQYF
J gene: TRBJ2-5
V gene: TRBV14
clone size: .

CDR3 protein: CASSLLGTGDTLHF
J gene: TRBJ1-6
V gene: TRBV11-2
clone size: .

CDR3 protein: CASSLSTSGGSNEQFF
J gene: TRBJ2-1
V gene: TRBV5-1
clone size: .

CDR3 protein: CASSLAGVRGTEAFF
J gene: TRBJ1-1
V gene: TRBV5-6
clone size: .

CDR3 protein: CASSSGQGAYGYTF
J gene: TRBJ1-2
V gene: TRBV19
clone size: .

CDR3 protein: CASRLDTNTEAFF
J gene: TRBJ1-1
V gene: TRBV7-6
clone size: few

CDR3 protein: CASSYGVLGGVQYF
J gene: TRBJ2-4
V gene: TRBV6-5
clone size: .

CDR3 protein: CASQVGRTGWGYTF
J gene: TRBJ1-2
V gene: TRBV5-1
clone size: once

CDR3 protein: CASSYTSGNTIYF
J gene: TRBJ1-3
V gene: TRBV3-1/TRBV3-2
clone size: .

CDR3 protein: CARPTPGQPFPYEQYF
J gene: TRBJ2-7
V gene: TRBV5-3
clone size: .

CDR3 protein: CASSYGSGRSEAFF
J gene: TRBJ1-1
V gene: TRBV6-5
clone size: .

CDR3 protein: CASSLWHKNSPLHF
J gene: TRBJ1-6
V gene: TRBV11-2
clone size: .

CDR3 protein: CASSRDRASGANVLTF
J gene: TRBJ2-6
V gene: TRBV6-2/TRBV6-3
clone size: .

CDR3 protein: CASRRGTGGSADTQYF
J gene: TRBJ2-3
V gene: TRBV2
clone size: .

CDR3 protein: CASEDFGRGQPQHF
J gene: TRBJ1-5
V gene: TRBV19
clone size: once

CDR3 protein: CASSIFRGGTNEKLFF
J gene: TRBJ1-4
V gene: TRBV19
clone size: .

CDR3 protein: CASSVIQPQHF
J gene: TRBJ1-5
V gene: TRBV9
clone size: .

CDR3 protein: CASSSRGQGNDEKLFF
J gene: TRBJ1-4
V gene: TRBV7-9
clone size: .

CDR3 protein: CASSRSAGPQNTGELFF
J gene: TRBJ2-2
V gene: TRBV3-1/TRBV3-2
clone size: .

CDR3 protein: CASSAAGVYTF
J gene: TRBJ1-2
V gene: TRBV12-3/TRBV12-4
clone size: .

CDR3 protein: CASSPGGSGLGTDTQYF
J gene: TRBJ2-3
V gene: TRBV7-7
clone size: .

CDR3 protein: CASAGQERETQYF
J gene: TRBJ2-5
V gene: TRBV5-1
clone size: .

CDR3 protein: CASSPGLINSPLHF
J gene: TRBJ1-6
V gene: TRBV18
clone size: .

CDR3 protein: CASSTGVVHEQYF
J gene: TRBJ2-7
V gene: TRBV9
clone size: .

CDR3 protein: CASSLGLGGGEQYF
J gene: TRBJ2-7
V gene: TRBV27
clone size: few

CDR3 protein: CASSPRGRTGNIQYF
J gene: TRBJ2-4
V gene: TRBV6-5
clone size: .

CDR3 protein: CASSLEGLNEKLFF
J gene: TRBJ1-4
V gene: TRBV5-1
clone size: .

CDR3 protein: CASSPGPGGGQETQYF
J gene: TRBJ2-5
V gene: TRBV6-4
clone size: few

CDR3 protein: CASSPTGGRDYGYTF
J gene: TRBJ1-2
V gene: TRBV3-1/TRBV3-2
clone size: .

CDR3 protein: CASSLGQDNQPQHF
J gene: TRBJ1-5
V gene: TRBV7-2
clone size: .

CDR3 protein: CASSDLTATDTQYF
J gene: TRBJ2-3
V gene: TRBV2
clone size: .

CDR3 protein: CASSPTRGTGVYGYMGYTF
J gene: TRBJ1-2
V gene: TRBV4-1
clone size: .

CDR3 protein: CASSSGGQGFYEQYF
J gene: TRBJ2-7
V gene: TRBV9
clone size: .

CDR3 protein: CASSVDRQTSTDTQYF
J gene: TRBJ2-3
V gene: TRBV9
clone size: .

CDR3 protein: CASSLGGSGRGETQYF
J gene: TRBJ2-5
V gene: TRBV5-4
clone size: once

CDR3 protein: CASSQPQTSPEQYF
J gene: TRBJ2-7
V gene: TRBV6-5
clone size: .

CDR3 protein: CASSLLAWRNYGYTF
J gene: TRBJ1-2
V gene: TRBV3-1/TRBV3-2
clone size: .

CDR3 protein: CASSIRNSQFYNEQFF
J gene: TRBJ2-1
V gene: TRBV19
clone size: .

CDR3 protein: CASSIMNTEAFF
J gene: TRBJ1-1
V gene: TRBV3-1/TRBV3-2
clone size: few

CDR3 protein: CAILVGGDGYTF
J gene: TRBJ1-2
V gene: TRBV10-3
clone size: .

CDR3 protein: CASSERGGDSPLHF
J gene: TRBJ1-6
V gene: TRBV2
clone size: once

CDR3 protein: CASRTGHSNTGELFF
J gene: TRBJ2-2
V gene: TRBV7-2
clone size: .

CDR3 protein: CASSALAGGHFGYTF
J gene: TRBJ1-2
V gene: TRBV9
clone size: few

CDR3 protein: CATSRGAGDGYTF
J gene: TRBJ1-2
V gene: TRBV15
clone size: .

CDR3 protein: CASSLQRTGDYGYTF
J gene: TRBJ1-2
V gene: TRBV5-6
clone size: .

CDR3 protein: CASTVNRATDTQYF
J gene: TRBJ2-3
V gene: TRBV19
clone size: .

CDR3 protein: CASSLDRGPTGELFF
J gene: TRBJ2-2
V gene: TRBV7-7
clone size: .

CDR3 protein: CASSLMNTEAFF
J gene: TRBJ1-1
V gene: TRBV19
clone size: .